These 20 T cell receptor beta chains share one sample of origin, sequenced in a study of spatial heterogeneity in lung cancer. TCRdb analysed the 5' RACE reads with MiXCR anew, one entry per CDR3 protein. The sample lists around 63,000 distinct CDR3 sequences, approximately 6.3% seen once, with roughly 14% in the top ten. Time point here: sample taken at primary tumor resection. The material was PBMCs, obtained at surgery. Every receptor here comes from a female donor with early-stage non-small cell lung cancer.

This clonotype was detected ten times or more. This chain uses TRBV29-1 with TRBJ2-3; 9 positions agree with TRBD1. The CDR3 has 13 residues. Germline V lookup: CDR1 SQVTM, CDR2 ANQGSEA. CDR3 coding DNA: TGCAGTCCTCGGGACAGGGACACAGATACGCAGTATTTT. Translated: CSPRDRDTDTQYF.

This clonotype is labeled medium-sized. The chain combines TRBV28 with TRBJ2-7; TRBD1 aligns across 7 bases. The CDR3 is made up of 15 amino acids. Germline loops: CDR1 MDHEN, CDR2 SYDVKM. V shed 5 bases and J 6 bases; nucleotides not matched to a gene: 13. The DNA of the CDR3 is TGTGCCAGCAGTCCGCCCCCTCGACAGGGCATCGAGCAGTACTTC. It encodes CASSPPPRQGIEQYF.

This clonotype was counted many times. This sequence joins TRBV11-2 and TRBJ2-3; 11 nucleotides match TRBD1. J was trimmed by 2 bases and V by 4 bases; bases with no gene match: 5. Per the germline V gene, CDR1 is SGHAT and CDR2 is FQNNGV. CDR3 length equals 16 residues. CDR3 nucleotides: TGTGCCAGCAGCTCAGGACAGGGGGCGTACACAGATACGCAGTATTTT. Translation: CASSSGQGAYTDTQYF.

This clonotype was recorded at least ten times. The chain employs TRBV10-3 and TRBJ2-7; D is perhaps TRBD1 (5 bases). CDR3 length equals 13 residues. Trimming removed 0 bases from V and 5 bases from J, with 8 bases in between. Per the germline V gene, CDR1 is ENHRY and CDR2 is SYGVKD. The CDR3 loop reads CAISESAGHEQYV. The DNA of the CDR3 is TGTGCCATCAGTGAGTCGGCAGGGCACGAGCAGTACGTC.

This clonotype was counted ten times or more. The CDR3 is CASSPPSTDTQYF. CDR3 bases: TGTGCCAGCAGCCCCCCTAGCACAGATACGCAGTATTTT. The chain uses TRBV28 and TRBJ2-3, with D uncertain. The CDR3 totals 13 residues. V lost 6 bases, J lost 0 bases, and 7 bases lay in between. Germline lookup yields CDR1 MDHEN and CDR2 SYDVKM.

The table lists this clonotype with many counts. Here the CDR3 DNA reads TGTGCCAGCAGCCACGGACTAGCAGGAGATACGCAGTATTTT. Encoded protein: CASSHGLAGDTQYF. The rearrangement links TRBV4-2 to TRBJ2-3; 8 bases match TRBD2. The CDR3 runs to 14 residues. V shed 3 bases and J 5 bases; nucleotides not matched to a gene: 4. Germline CDR1 is LGHNA and CDR2 is YNFKEQ.

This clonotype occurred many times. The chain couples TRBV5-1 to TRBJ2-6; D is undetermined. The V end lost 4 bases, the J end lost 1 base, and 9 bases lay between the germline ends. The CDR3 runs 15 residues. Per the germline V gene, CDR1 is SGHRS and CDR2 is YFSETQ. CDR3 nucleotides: TGCGCCAGCAGCGACGGCCCTTCTGGGGCCAACGTCCTGACTTTC. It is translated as CASSDGPSGANVLTF. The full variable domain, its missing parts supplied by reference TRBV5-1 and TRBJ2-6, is KAGVTQTPRYLIKTRGQQVTLSCSPISGHRSVSWYQQTPGQGLQFLFEYFSETQRNKGNFPGRFSGRQFSNSRSEMNVSTLELGDSALYLCASSDGPSGANVLTFGAGSRLTVL.

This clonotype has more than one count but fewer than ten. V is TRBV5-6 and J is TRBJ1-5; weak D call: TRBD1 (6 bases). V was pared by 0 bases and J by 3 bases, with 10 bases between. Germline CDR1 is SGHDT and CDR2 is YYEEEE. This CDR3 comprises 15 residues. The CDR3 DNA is TGTGCCAGCAGCTTGGGGCAGGGGATCAATCAGCCCCAGCATTTT. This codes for CASSLGQGINQPQHF.

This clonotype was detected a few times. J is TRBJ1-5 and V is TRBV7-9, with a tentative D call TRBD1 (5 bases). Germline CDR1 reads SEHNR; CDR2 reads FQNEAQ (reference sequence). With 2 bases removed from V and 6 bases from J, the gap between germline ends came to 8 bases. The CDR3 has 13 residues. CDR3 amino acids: CASSLPGPQPQHF. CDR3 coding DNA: TGTGCCAGCAGCTTACCGGGGCCTCAGCCCCAGCATTTT. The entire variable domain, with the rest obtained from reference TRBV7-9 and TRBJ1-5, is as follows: DTGVSQNPRHKITKRGQNVTFRCDPISEHNRLYWYRQTLGQGPEFLTYFQNEAQLEKSRLLSDRFSAERPKGSFSTLEIQRTEQGDSAMYLCASSLPGPQPQHFGDGTRLSIL.

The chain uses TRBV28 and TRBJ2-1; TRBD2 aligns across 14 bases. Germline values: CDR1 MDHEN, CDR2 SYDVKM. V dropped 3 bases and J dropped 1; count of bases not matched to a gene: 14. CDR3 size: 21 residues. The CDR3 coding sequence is TGTGCCAGCAGTTTGTTCACCGGGGGACTAGCGGGAGTGAGGTCCTACAATGAGCAGTTCTTC. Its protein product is CASSLFTGGLAGVRSYNEQFF.

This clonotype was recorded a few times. Here the CDR3 DNA reads TGTGCCAGCAGAGGGACTAGCACAGATACGCAGTATTTT. Encoded protein: CASRGTSTDTQYF. This chain connects TRBV6-1 to TRBJ2-3, with D possibly being TRBD2 (6 bases). The CDR3 covers 13 residues. In germline, CDR1 is MNHNS, CDR2 SASEGT. Trimming stripped 6 bases from V and 0 bases from J, with 7 bases between.

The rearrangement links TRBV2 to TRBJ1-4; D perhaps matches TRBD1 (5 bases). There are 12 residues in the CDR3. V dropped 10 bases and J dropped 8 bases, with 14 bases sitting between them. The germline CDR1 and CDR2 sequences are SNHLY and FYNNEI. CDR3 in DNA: TGTGCCACCACGGGGGTTCGCGAAAAACTGTTTTTT. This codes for CATTGVREKLFF.

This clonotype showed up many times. This CDR3 reads CASSPDTSYNSPLHF. Here the CDR3 DNA reads TGCGCCAGCAGCCCGGACACCTCCTATAATTCACCCCTCCACTTT. The rearrangement links TRBV5-1 to TRBJ1-6; perhaps TRBD1 as D (5 bases). V dropped 4 bases and J dropped 0 bases, with 8 bases sitting between them. CDR3 length equals 15 residues. The germline V gene has CDR1 SGHRS and CDR2 YFSETQ.

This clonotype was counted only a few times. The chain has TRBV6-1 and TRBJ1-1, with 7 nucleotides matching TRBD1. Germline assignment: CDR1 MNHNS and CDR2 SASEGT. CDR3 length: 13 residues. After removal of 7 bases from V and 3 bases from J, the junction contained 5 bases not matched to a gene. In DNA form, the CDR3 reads TGTGCCAGCACCTGGGACAGAGACACTGAAGCTTTCTTT. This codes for CASTWDRDTEAFF.

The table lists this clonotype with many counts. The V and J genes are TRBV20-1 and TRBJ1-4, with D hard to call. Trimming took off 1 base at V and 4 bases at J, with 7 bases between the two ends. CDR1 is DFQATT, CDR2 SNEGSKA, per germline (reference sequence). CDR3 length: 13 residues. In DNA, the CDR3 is TGCAGTGCTAGAGCCTCCTATAATGAAAAACTGTTTTTT. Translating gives CSARASYNEKLFF.

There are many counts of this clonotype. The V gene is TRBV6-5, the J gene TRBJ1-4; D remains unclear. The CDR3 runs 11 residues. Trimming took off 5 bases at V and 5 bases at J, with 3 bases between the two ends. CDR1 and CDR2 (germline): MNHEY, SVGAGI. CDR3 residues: CASSENEKLFF. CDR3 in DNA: TGTGCCAGCAGTGAAAATGAAAAACTGTTTTTT.

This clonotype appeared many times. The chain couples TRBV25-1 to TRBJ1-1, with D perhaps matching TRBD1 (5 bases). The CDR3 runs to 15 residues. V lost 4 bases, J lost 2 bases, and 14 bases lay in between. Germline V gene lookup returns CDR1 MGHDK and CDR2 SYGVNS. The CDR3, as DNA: TGTGCCAGCAGTGGGCGGACCGGGGCCAACACTGAAGCTTTCTTT. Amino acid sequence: CASSGRTGANTEAFF.

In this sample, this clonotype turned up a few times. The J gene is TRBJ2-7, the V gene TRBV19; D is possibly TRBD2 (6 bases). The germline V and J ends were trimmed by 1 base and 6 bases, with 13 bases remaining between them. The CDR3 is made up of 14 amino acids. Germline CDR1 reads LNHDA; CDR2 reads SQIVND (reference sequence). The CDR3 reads CASSIVEGVSEQYF. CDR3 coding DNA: TGTGCCAGTAGTATAGTGGAGGGAGTCTCCGAGCAGTACTTC. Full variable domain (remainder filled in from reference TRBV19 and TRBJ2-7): DGGITQSPKYLFRKEGQNVTLSCEQNLNHDAMYWYRQDPGQGLRLIYYSQIVNDFQKGDIAEGYSVSREKKESFPLTVTSAQKNPTAFYLCASSIVEGVSEQYFGPGTRLTVT.

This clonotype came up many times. CDR3 DNA sequence: TGCAGTGCCGATTGGAAGGCTGGTGAGCAGTTCTTC. It translates to CSADWKAGEQFF. The V gene is TRBV20-1, the J gene TRBJ2-1; D ambiguous. The CDR3 totals 12 residues. CDR1 is DFQATT and CDR2 is SNEGSKA in the germline V gene (reference sequence). The V gene lost 6 bases and the J gene lost 9 bases, with 15 bases spanning the gap.

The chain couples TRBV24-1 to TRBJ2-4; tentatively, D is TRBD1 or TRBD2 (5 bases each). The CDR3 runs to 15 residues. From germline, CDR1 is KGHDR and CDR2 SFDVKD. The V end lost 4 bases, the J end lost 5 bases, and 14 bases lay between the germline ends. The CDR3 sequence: CATSDPVGTENIQYF. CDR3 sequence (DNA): TGTGCCACCAGTGACCCCGTGGGGACGGAAAACATTCAGTACTTC.